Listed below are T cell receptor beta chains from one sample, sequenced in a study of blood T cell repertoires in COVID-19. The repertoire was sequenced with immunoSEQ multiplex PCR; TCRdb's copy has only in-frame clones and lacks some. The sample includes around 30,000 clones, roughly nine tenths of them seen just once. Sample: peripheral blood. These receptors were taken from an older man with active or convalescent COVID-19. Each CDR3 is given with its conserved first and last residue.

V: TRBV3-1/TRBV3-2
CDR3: CASSLGTGNQPQHF

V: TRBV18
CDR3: CASSEMTGANYGYTF

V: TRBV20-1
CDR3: CSASAGNGYTF

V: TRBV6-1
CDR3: CASSDYWPTTMNTEAFF

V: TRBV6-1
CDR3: CASSGTGGAWGTEAFF

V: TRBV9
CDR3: CASSGMTGRNTIYF

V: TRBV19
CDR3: CASSSGTHSNQPQHF

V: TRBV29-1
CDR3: CSAAINYGYTF

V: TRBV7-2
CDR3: CASSLAPGQGQETQYF

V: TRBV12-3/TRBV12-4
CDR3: CASRTGPSGELFF

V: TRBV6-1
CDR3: CASSEGPWGGNEQYF

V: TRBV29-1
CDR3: CSVASGGATNEKLFF

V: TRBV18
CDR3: CASSRSRNEKLFF

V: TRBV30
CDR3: CAWTPGRGHQPQHF

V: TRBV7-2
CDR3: CASSLDPVIAKNIQYF

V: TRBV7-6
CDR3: CASSPRGDQTYNSPLHF

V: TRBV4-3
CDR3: CASSQRHRGGYTDTQYF

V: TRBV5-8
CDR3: CASSLGGLSGANVLTF

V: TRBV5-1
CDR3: CASSLGQEQETQYF

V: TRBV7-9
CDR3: CASSLAGTGDNYGYTF

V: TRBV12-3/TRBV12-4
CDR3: CASVLSLNTEAFF

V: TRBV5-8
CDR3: CASSFSGTSGSRETQYF

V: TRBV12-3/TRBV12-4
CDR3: CASSPPTDTQYF

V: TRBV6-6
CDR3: CASSQQGTGANTGELFF

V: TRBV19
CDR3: CASSIRTGGIYEQYF

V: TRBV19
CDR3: CASSPTVPLAMNEQFF

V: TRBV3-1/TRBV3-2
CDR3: CASSQIEQTSGYTDTQYF

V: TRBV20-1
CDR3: CSATDQGEQFF

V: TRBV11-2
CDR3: CASSLERAGNEQFF

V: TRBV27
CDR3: CASSFASGQPQHF

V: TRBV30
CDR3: CAWSVGGGEQFF

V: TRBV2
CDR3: CASSGLIYGYTF

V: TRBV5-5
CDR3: CASSPLRTGRLVREAFF

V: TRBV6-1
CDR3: CASSEGLRGYGYTF

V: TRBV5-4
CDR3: CASSLMTGLGNNEQFF

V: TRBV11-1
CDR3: CASSPDSSYTEAFF

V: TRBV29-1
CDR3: CSVGGARDRASYEQYF

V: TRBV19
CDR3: CASRAPGNNEKLFF

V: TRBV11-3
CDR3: CASSLGGTGYGNTEAFF

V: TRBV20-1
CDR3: CSASRETQNAGVYNEQFF

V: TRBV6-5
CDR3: CASSRTPGQVSGYTF

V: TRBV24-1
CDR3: CATSQGHEQYF

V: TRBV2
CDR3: CASSVEGLPSGNTIYF

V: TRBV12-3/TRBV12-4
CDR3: CASSSGAGTEAFF

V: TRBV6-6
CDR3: CASRHGASGGISSIDTQYF

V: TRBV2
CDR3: CASSGRDSGNTIYF

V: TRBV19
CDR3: CASSMEGQGGGYTF

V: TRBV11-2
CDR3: CASSTPRGAEAFF

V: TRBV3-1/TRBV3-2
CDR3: CASSTRSSGANVLTF

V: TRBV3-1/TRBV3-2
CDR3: CASRGLASTGELFF

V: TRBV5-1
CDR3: CASSLDNPAGSNEKLFF

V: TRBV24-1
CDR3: CATSDGLAGGGRGDEQFF

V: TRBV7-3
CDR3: CASSLSPGGRVETQYF

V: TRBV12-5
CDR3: CASGFLATTNEKLFF

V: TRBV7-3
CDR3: CASSLGAGGYLETQYF

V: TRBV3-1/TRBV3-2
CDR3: CASSQGGGSEQYF

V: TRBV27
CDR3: CASSLLLAGGLGDTQYF

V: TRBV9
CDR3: CASSVGTSGGARETQYF

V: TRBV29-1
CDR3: CSVEGTKHGYTF

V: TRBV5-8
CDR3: CASSLGLAVEQFF